A single sample gave rise to the 14 T cell receptor beta chains below, sequenced in a study of cytomegalovirus exposure and HLA in healthy donors (TCRdb year 2017). The receptor library was made with the immunoSEQ multiplex PCR assay. For the multiplex PCR, a mixture combining 60 forward primers for TCR Vbeta segments and 13 reverse primers for TCR Jbeta segments was used. As stored in TCRdb, this immuneACCESS dataset retains in-frame rearrangements with V and J assigned. A fraction of the clones does not appear; measured against another copy, unresolved V genes explain less than half of the discrepancy, and the remainder lacks a known reason. Here the sample has under 130,000 clones; 75% to 85% occur a single time. Approximately 2% of the sample is held by the ten biggest clonotypes. The sequencing sample was made of PBMCs. Source of these receptors: a man aged 25 to 40 in good health and CMV-seronegative.

CDR3 protein: CASSLTSGSYEQYF. In DNA form, the CDR3 reads TGCGCCAGCAGCCTGACTAGCGGGAGTTACGAGCAGTACTTC. This chain joins TRBV4-1 and TRBJ2-7; 12 positions agree with TRBD2. The CDR3 sequence is 14 residues long. Germline loops: CDR1 MGHRA, CDR2 YSYEKL. After removal of 4 bases from V and 4 bases from J, the junction contained 2 bases not matched to a gene.

The chain employs TRBV7-9 and TRBJ2-7, with D tentatively TRBD1 (7 bases). V lost 6 bases to trimming and J lost 1 base, with 13 bases between them. This CDR3 comprises 14 residues. Germline loops: CDR1 SEHNR, CDR2 FQNEAQ (reference sequence). The CDR3 coding sequence is TGTGCCAGCAGGGCCCAGGGGGGATCCTACGAGCAGTACTTC. It codes for CASRAQGGSYEQYF.

V and J are TRBV9 and TRBJ2-3, with 7 bases fitting TRBD2. There are 16 residues in the CDR3. After removal of 3 bases from V and 4 bases from J, the junction contained 11 bases not matched to a gene. Germline CDR1 is SGDLS and CDR2 is YYNGEE. The chain's CDR3 is CASSALSSRGADTQYF. Here the CDR3 DNA reads TGTGCCAGCAGCGCCCTATCTTCCCGGGGGGCAGATACGCAGTATTTT.

The gene calls are TRBV6-1 and TRBJ2-7, with 7 bases fitting TRBD1. Germline-derived CDR1 and CDR2 are MNHNS and SASEGT. After removal of 2 bases from V and 1 base from J, the junction contained 2 bases not matched to a gene. The CDR3 loop spans 14 amino acids. The CDR3 sequence is CASSEWDSSYEQYF. The CDR3 region has the DNA TGTGCCAGCAGTGAATGGGACAGTTCCTACGAGCAGTACTTC.

The V and J genes are TRBV5-1 and TRBJ1-1; 9 nucleotides line up with TRBD1. V was pared by 6 bases and J by 10 bases, with 13 bases of the junction left unmatched. The CDR3 runs 14 residues. The germline gives CDR1 SGHRS, CDR2 YFSETQ. The CDR3, as DNA: TGCGCCAGCACCATCGACAGGGGGATTGATAGAGCTTTCTTT. It is translated as CASTIDRGIDRAFF.

This clone was recorded a few times. The chain links TRBV6-5 to TRBJ1-1, with 8 bases matching TRBD1. The CDR3 has 15 residues. CDR1 and CDR2 (germline): MNHEY, SVGAGI. V trimming: 6 bases; J trimming: 0 bases; junction bases outside the gene matches: 6. CDR3 region: CASSLPGQVNTEAFF. The CDR3 DNA is TGTGCCAGCAGCCTCCCGGGACAGGTGAACACTGAAGCTTTCTTT.

The chain recombines TRBV28 with TRBJ1-2, with 7 positions matching TRBD1. From germline, CDR1 is MDHEN and CDR2 SYDVKM. CDR3 size: 13 residues. Losses at the gene ends were 8 bases for V and 7 bases for J; bases not matched to a gene: 10. For the CDR3, the DNA is TGTGCCAGCGTCCTCCAGGGACAGAGTGGCTACACCTTC. As protein: CASVLQGQSGYTF.

The chain recombines TRBV28 with TRBJ2-5; D unclear. Deletions cut 5 bases from V and 5 bases from J, with 6 bases between. Germline V gives CDR1 MDHEN, CDR2 SYDVKM. This CDR3 has 11 residues. CDR3 amino acids: CASSLFETQYF. The CDR3 DNA follows: TGTGCCAGCAGTCTTTTCGAGACCCAGTACTTC. The full variable domain, in which reference TRBV28 and TRBJ2-5 provide the parts outside the CDR3, is DVKVTQSSRYLVKRTGEKVFLECVQDMDHENMFWYRQDPGLGLRLIYFSYDVKMKEKGDIPEGYSVSREKKERFSLILESASTNQTSMYLCASSLFETQYFGPGTRLLVL.

This clone was seen a single time. V usage is TRBV15 and J usage is TRBJ2-7; 11 nucleotides line up with TRBD2. With 6 bases clipped from V and 6 bases from J, the junction kept 10 bases outside the gene matches. The CDR3 is 15 residues long. Looked up from germline, CDR1 is LNHNV and CDR2 is YYDKDF (reference sequence). The chain's CDR3 is CATSGQIAGGPEQYF. CDR3 nucleotides: TGTGCCACCAGTGGCCAAATAGCGGGGGGGCCCGAGCAGTACTTC.

The gene calls are TRBV30 and TRBJ1-5; D is unclear. Germline CDR1 and CDR2: GTSNPN and SVGIG (reference sequence). V lost 2 bases to trimming and J lost 1 base, with 6 bases between them. The CDR3 is 13 amino acids. In DNA, the CDR3 is TGTGCCTGGAGTCCAGTGAGCAATCAGCCCCAGCATTTT. Its translation is CAWSPVSNQPQHF.

This clone was recorded once. This rearrangement joins TRBV7-9 to TRBJ1-1; D gene ambiguous. The CDR3 totals 14 residues. CDR1 and CDR2 (germline): SEHNR, FQNEAQ (reference sequence). V gave up 5 bases and J gave up 3 bases, with 13 bases separating them. The CDR3 region is CASSRRLSDTEAFF. The CDR3 nucleotides read TGTGCCAGCAGCCGCAGGTTAAGTGACACTGAAGCTTTCTTT.

The rearrangement links TRBV2 to TRBJ1-5; 9 positions match TRBD1. Per the germline V gene, CDR1 is SNHLY and CDR2 is FYNNEI. The CDR3 is made up of 17 amino acids. V dropped 5 bases and J dropped 11; count of bases not matched to a gene: 19. The CDR3 loop reads CASSSTGGASEIKTQHF. Here the CDR3 DNA reads TGTGCCAGCAGTTCGACAGGGGGGGCGTCGGAAATCAAGACCCAGCATTTT.

This clone has just a few counts. The chain has TRBV6-5 and TRBJ1-5; 8 nucleotides match TRBD1. The CDR3 has 14 amino acids. V was clipped by 5 bases and J by 4 bases; unmatched bases: 4. CDR1 is MNHEY, CDR2 SVGAGI, per germline. CDR3 residues: CASSRGTGNQPQHF. CDR3 coding DNA: TGTGCCAGCAGTAGGGGGACAGGTAATCAGCCCCAGCATTTT.

The rearrangement joins TRBV5-5 to TRBJ1-2; D possibly corresponds to TRBD1 (6 bases). The germline gives CDR1 SGHKS, CDR2 YYEKEE (reference sequence). The V and J ends lost 4 bases and 8 bases respectively, with 21 bases between them. The CDR3 is made up of 15 amino acids. CDR3 loop: CASSPERGGRDGYTF. As DNA, the CDR3 is TGTGCCAGCAGCCCCGAGCGGGGGGGGCGCGACGGCTACACCTTC. Variable domain in full (rest from reference TRBV5-5 and TRBJ1-2): DAGVTQSPTHLIKTRGQQVTLRCSPISGHKSVSWYQQVLGQGPQFIFQYYEKEERGRGNFPDRFSARQFPNYSSELNVNALLLGDSALYLCASSPERGGRDGYTFGSGTRLTVV.